The source of this TCR beta chain is a study of T-cell reconstitution after alpha-beta-depleted transplantation in children. Unique molecular identifiers were built into the TCRbeta library. TCRdb independently ran MiXCR on the PCR reads; one entry per CDR3 protein. The sample lists about 580,000 distinct CDR3 sequences; approximately 22% were seen once. The sample holds many counts of this clonotype. The length of the CDR3 is 14 residues. CDR1 is SGHTS and CDR2 is YDEGEE in the germline V gene. Trimming removed 2 bases at V and 3 bases at J, with 10 bases between. The chain is built from TRBV5-8 and TRBJ2-3, with D unclear. The sample consisted of PBMCs, mostly from graft donor cells, taken 360 days after TCRalphabeta/CD19-depleted stem cell transplant. The sequence derives from a boy in the first two years of life who had a stem cell transplant for acute myeloid leukemia, so the T cells may come from the graft donor. Here the CDR3 DNA reads TGTGCCAGCAGCTTTCTCAGTGGGACAGATACGCAGTATTTT. This gives the protein CASSFLSGTDTQYF.